The next 28 T cell receptor beta chains were all read from a single sample in a study of blood T cell repertoires in COVID-19. Sequencing was performed with immunoSEQ multiplex PCR; in TCRdb, only in-frame clones are kept and a portion is missing. The sample records 60,000 to 75,000 clones, 75% to 95% being singletons. The specimen sequenced was peripheral blood. These receptors came from a man aged 40-55 years with COVID-19, enrolled during active disease.

Remarks on this clone: Mismatch with germline at one junction end may stem from a read error. This rearrangement joins TRBV28 to TRBJ1-2, with D possibly being TRBD1 (5 bases). The CDR3 runs to 11 residues. Looked up from germline, CDR1 is MDHEN and CDR2 is SYDVKM. CDR3: CASSLSRTLLF. As DNA, the CDR3 is TGTGCCAGCAGTTTAAGTCGGACACTGCTGTTC.

The rearrangement uses TRBV7-9 and TRBJ2-7, with TRBD1 identical over 7 bases. CDR3 length: 16 amino acids. The germline V gene encodes CDR1 SEHNR and CDR2 FQNEAQ (reference sequence). Trimming took 0 bases from V and 3 from J; bases not matched to a gene: 8. The CDR3: CASSLALSWDSYEQYF. Written as DNA, the CDR3 is TGTGCCAGCAGCTTAGCGCTAAGCTGGGACAGCTACGAGCAGTACTTC. The full variable domain, in which reference TRBV7-9 and TRBJ2-7 provide the parts outside the CDR3, is DTGVSQNPRHKITKRGQNVTFRCDPISEHNRLYWYRQTLGQGPEFLTYFQNEAQLEKSRLLSDRFSAERPKGSFSTLEIQRTEQGDSAMYLCASSLALSWDSYEQYFGPGTRLTVT.

The V call is TRBV2, the J call TRBJ2-1; possible D gene TRBD2, 6 bases. This CDR3 is 13 amino acids long. CDR1 is SNHLY and CDR2 is FYNNEI in the germline V gene. Trimming took 6 bases from V and 3 from J, leaving 9 bases between them. This chain's CDR3 is CASRGGSYNEQFF. In nucleotides, the CDR3 is TGTGCCAGCAGGGGGGGAAGCTACAATGAGCAGTTCTTC.

The chain employs TRBV6-2 or TRBV6-3 and TRBJ2-2, with 8 bases lining up with TRBD2. Trimming at V came to 3 bases and at J to 4 bases, leaving 7 bases not matched to a gene. CDR1 and CDR2 (germline): MNHEY, SVGEGT. This CDR3 has 16 residues. The CDR3 reads CASSYPSGGATGELFF. CDR3 DNA sequence: TGTGCCAGCAGTTATCCCAGCGGGGGAGCCACCGGGGAGCTGTTTTTT.

V gene TRBV6-5 combines with J gene TRBJ2-5; possible D gene TRBD1, 6 bases. Trimming removed 6 bases at V and 4 bases at J, with 12 bases between. Germline CDR1 is MNHEY and CDR2 is SVGAGI. CDR3 length: 13 residues. CDR3 in amino acids: CASSPQGGETQYF. The CDR3 DNA follows: TGTGCCAGCAGCCCCCAAGGGGGAGAGACCCAGTACTTC.

The gene calls are TRBV2 and TRBJ1-3, with 10 positions matching TRBD1. The CDR3 contains 16 residues. The germline CDR1 and CDR2 sequences are SNHLY and FYNNEI. V gave up 5 bases and J gave up 2 bases; unmatched junction bases: 6. The CDR3 DNA reads TGTGCCAGCAGTATAGGACAGGGGGGCCCTGGAAACACCATATATTTT. It yields the protein CASSIGQGGPGNTIYF.

The chain combines TRBV5-1 with TRBJ1-1; possible D gene TRBD1, 5 bases. The ends were cut back, 1 base at V and 5 bases at J, with 12 bases in the middle. The germline gives CDR1 SGHRS, CDR2 YFSETQ. The CDR3 length is 14 residues. CDR3 amino acids: CASSLPMEGTEAFF. In nucleotides, the CDR3 is TGCGCCAGCAGCTTGCCGATGGAGGGGACTGAAGCTTTCTTT.

This clone occurred once. Other DNA sequences in the sample encode the same CDR3. J is TRBJ2-5 and V is TRBV5-4; weak D call: TRBD2 (5 bases). Germline V gives CDR1 SGHNT, CDR2 YYREEE (reference sequence). The V end lost 0 bases, the J end lost 4 bases, and 10 bases lay between the germline ends. The CDR3 runs 14 residues. The CDR3 reads CASSLAGVGETQYF. CDR3 DNA: TGTGCCAGCAGCTTGGCCGGGGTAGGAGAGACCCAGTACTTC.

The rearrangement uses TRBV11-2 and TRBJ1-1; possible D gene TRBD1, 5 bases. The CDR3 extends over 15 amino acids. CDR1 is SGHAT and CDR2 is FQNNGV in the germline V gene. V was cut by 3 bases and J by 1 base, with 12 bases left in between. The CDR3 nucleotides read TGTGCCAGCAGCTTCCGAGACAGACAGAACACTGAAGCTTTCTTT. Its translation is CASSFRDRQNTEAFF.

The chain combines TRBV30 with TRBJ2-3, with 9 nucleotides matching TRBD1. The CDR3 runs 15 residues. Germline CDR1 is GTSNPN and CDR2 is SVGIG (reference sequence). V was clipped by 0 bases and J by 7 bases; unmatched bases: 8. The CDR3 DNA sequence: TGTGCCTGGAGTGTACAACAGGGGGCAGGAAATACGCAGTATTTT. It yields the protein CAWSVQQGAGNTQYF.

V gene TRBV19 combines with J gene TRBJ1-5; D gene uncertain. V lost 3 bases to trimming and J lost 2 bases, with 14 bases between them. Germline CDR1 LNHDA, CDR2 SQIVND (reference sequence). The CDR3 consists of 16 residues. The CDR3 region is CASSIGRESGNQPQHF. CDR3 nucleotides: TGTGCCAGTAGTATCGGACGGGAAAGTGGCAATCAGCCCCAGCATTTT.

In DNA form, the CDR3 reads TGTGCCAGCAGCGGGCCCCGGACAACCCAAGAGACCCAGTACTTC. This codes for CASSGPRTTQETQYF. V usage is TRBV9 and J usage is TRBJ2-5; perhaps TRBD1 as D (5 bases). The V end was cut by 3 bases, the J end by 1 base, with 13 bases between. This CDR3 is built from 15 residues. Germline V lookup: CDR1 SGDLS, CDR2 YYNGEE.

This chain uses TRBV6-1 with TRBJ1-5; D is undetermined. In germline, CDR1 is MNHNS, CDR2 SASEGT. CDR3 size: 14 residues. Trimming left V 2 bases short and J 2 bases short, with 7 bases between. In nucleotides, the CDR3 is TGTGCCAGCAGTGAACGACTTGGCAATCAGCCCCAGCATTTT. The encoded protein is CASSERLGNQPQHF.

The table lists this clone with a count of one. This chain uses TRBV3-1 (or the pseudogene TRBV3-2) with TRBJ1-2; 8 nucleotides align to TRBD1. Unmatched junction bases numbered 8, after V lost 4 bases and J lost 4 bases. The CDR3 sequence is 15 residues long. Germline assignment: CDR1 LGHDT and CDR2 YNNKEL (reference sequence). The CDR3 reads CASSPQGQGGYGYTF. CDR3 nucleotide sequence: TGTGCCAGCAGCCCGCAAGGACAGGGCGGCTATGGCTACACCTTC.

The genes are TRBV29-1 and TRBJ2-1; D gene ambiguous. This CDR3 is 14 amino acids long. Germline-derived CDR1 and CDR2 are SQVTM and ANQGSEA. The V and J ends lost 7 bases and 6 bases respectively, with 19 bases between them. In DNA, the CDR3 is TGCAGCGGGATTTTTGGCCAGGCAGGCAATGAGCAGTTCTTC. Encoded protein: CSGIFGQAGNEQFF.

The chain couples TRBV2 to TRBJ2-3, with 13 bases aligning to TRBD2. CDR3 size: 15 residues. The junction had 7 bases not matched to a gene; V was cut back by 8 bases and J by 5 bases. Germline lookup yields CDR1 SNHLY and CDR2 FYNNEI. The CDR3 protein is CASLGLAGKRDTQYF. The CDR3 nucleotides are TGTGCCAGCTTGGGACTAGCGGGGAAACGAGATACGCAGTATTTT.

The CDR3 region has the DNA TGTGCCAGCAGTTTGGGCCGGGGACAGGGGGTTAACTATGGCTACACCTTC. This encodes CASSLGRGQGVNYGYTF. This chain links TRBV27 with TRBJ1-2; 11 bases match TRBD1. The V gene's germline CDR1 is MNHEY and CDR2 SMNVEV (reference sequence). The junction had 7 bases not matched to a gene; V was cut back by 3 bases and J by 1 base. The CDR3 is 17 amino acids.

The chain is built from TRBV11-2 and TRBJ2-5, with D unclear. CDR1 SGHAT and CDR2 FQNNGV come from the germline V gene. The ends were cut back, 0 bases at V and 0 bases at J, with 5 bases in the middle. CDR3 size: 14 residues. This chain's CDR3 is CASSLDQYQETQYF. The CDR3 bases are TGTGCCAGCAGCTTAGATCAGTACCAAGAGACCCAGTACTTC.

The rearrangement joins TRBV19 to TRBJ2-4; D may be TRBD2 (6 bases). Between the trimmed V and J ends, which lost 5 bases and 0 bases, there was a span of 14 bases. CDR1 LNHDA and CDR2 SQIVND come from the germline V gene (reference sequence). The length of the CDR3 is 16 residues. The chain's CDR3 is CASSGPGVIAKNIQYF. The DNA for the CDR3 is TGTGCCAGTAGTGGACCGGGGGTTATAGCCAAAAACATTCAGTACTTC. The whole variable domain, filled in from reference TRBV19 and TRBJ2-4, reads DGGITQSPKYLFRKEGQNVTLSCEQNLNHDAMYWYRQDPGQGLRLIYYSQIVNDFQKGDIAEGYSVSREKKESFPLTVTSAQKNPTAFYLCASSGPGVIAKNIQYFGAGTRLSVL.

This clone was detected only once. This chain joins TRBV19 and TRBJ2-1; possible D gene TRBD1, 6 bases. The germline CDR1 and CDR2 sequences are LNHDA and SQIVND (reference sequence). Trimming shortened V by 3 bases and J by 8 bases, and 23 bases separated the two germline ends. This CDR3 spans 17 amino acids. The CDR3 loop reads CASSIGTDQGLRDEQFF. CDR3 nucleotide sequence: TGTGCCAGTAGTATCGGGACGGACCAGGGGCTAAGGGATGAGCAGTTCTTC. Full variable domain (rest looked up from reference TRBV19 and TRBJ2-1): DGGITQSPKYLFRKEGQNVTLSCEQNLNHDAMYWYRQDPGQGLRLIYYSQIVNDFQKGDIAEGYSVSREKKESFPLTVTSAQKNPTAFYLCASSIGTDQGLRDEQFFGPGTRLTVL.

This clone was counted a single time. The CDR3 reads CASSPFPQGLEGFGELFF. CDR3 nucleotide sequence: TGTGCCAGCAGCCCCTTCCCTCAAGGACTAGAAGGATTCGGGGAGCTGTTTTTT. V is TRBV7-9 and J is TRBJ2-2, with 7 bases that match TRBD2. The length of the CDR3 is 18 residues. CDR1 SEHNR and CDR2 FQNEAQ come from the germline V gene (reference sequence). The V and J ends lost 5 bases and 7 bases, in that order; junction bases with no gene match: 19.

The chain has TRBV6-4 and TRBJ1-2, with 10 nucleotides matching TRBD1. The CDR3 sequence is 15 residues long. In germline, CDR1 is MRHNA, CDR2 SNTAGT. V gave up 6 bases and J gave up 2 bases; unmatched junction bases: 6. This chain's CDR3 is CASRLGQGGNYGYTF. CDR3 nucleotide sequence: TGTGCCAGCAGACTCGGACAGGGGGGGAACTATGGCTACACCTTC.

The J gene is TRBJ1-2, the V gene TRBV6-4, with D possibly matching TRBD1 (6 bases). Trimming removed 3 bases from V and 6 bases from J, with 14 bases in between. The CDR3 contains 14 residues. The germline gives CDR1 MRHNA, CDR2 SNTAGT. CDR3 sequence: CASSENRDNNGYTF. The CDR3 DNA follows: TGTGCCAGCAGTGAGAACCGGGACAACAATGGCTACACCTTC.

This clone was picked up a small number of times. CDR3 bases: TGTGCCAGCAGTGAAGCGCAGGGACAGTGGCGGAGGGAGCTGTTTTTT. It translates to CASSEAQGQWRRELFF. This chain uses TRBV6-1 with TRBJ2-2; 7 bases line up with TRBD1. This CDR3 has 16 residues. Germline CDR1 is MNHNS and CDR2 is SASEGT. J gave up 9 bases and V 0 bases, and 10 bases lay outside the gene matches.

The chain employs TRBV27 and TRBJ2-2, with D possibly matching TRBD2 (5 bases). This CDR3 has 14 amino acids. Deletions cut 8 bases from V and 5 bases from J, with 15 bases between. The germline CDR1 and CDR2 sequences are MNHEY and SMNVEV (reference sequence). Written as DNA, the CDR3 is TGTGCCAGCCGCCTGGAGGAAAGGACCGGGGAGCTGTTTTTT. The encoded protein is CASRLEERTGELFF.

The J gene is TRBJ1-1, the V gene TRBV10-2; 10 bases match TRBD1. The CDR3 runs to 14 residues. The trim removed 5 bases at V and 4 bases at J, leaving 4 bases unmatched. The V gene's germline CDR1 is WSHSY and CDR2 SAAADI. The CDR3 protein is CASSWDRGGTEAFF. DNA of the CDR3: TGCGCCAGCAGTTGGGACAGGGGAGGCACTGAAGCTTTCTTT.

This chain uses TRBV2 with TRBJ2-5; TRBD1 might be the D (5 bases). The germline V and J ends were trimmed by 6 bases and 2 bases, with 10 bases remaining between them. CDR1 and CDR2 (germline): SNHLY, FYNNEI. This CDR3 spans 13 amino acids. CDR3: CASRRTIQETQYF. Written as DNA, the CDR3 is TGTGCCAGCAGGCGGACAATACAAGAGACCCAGTACTTC.

This chain uses TRBV18 with TRBJ2-1; possibly TRBD2 for D (5 bases). There are 14 residues in the CDR3. Germline CDR1 KGHSH, CDR2 LQKENI. V lost 4 bases and J 11 bases, leaving 18 bases between the germline ends. The CDR3 region is CASSLSREGNQQFF. DNA of the CDR3: TGTGCCAGCTCACTATCGCGCGAGGGAAATCAGCAGTTCTTC.